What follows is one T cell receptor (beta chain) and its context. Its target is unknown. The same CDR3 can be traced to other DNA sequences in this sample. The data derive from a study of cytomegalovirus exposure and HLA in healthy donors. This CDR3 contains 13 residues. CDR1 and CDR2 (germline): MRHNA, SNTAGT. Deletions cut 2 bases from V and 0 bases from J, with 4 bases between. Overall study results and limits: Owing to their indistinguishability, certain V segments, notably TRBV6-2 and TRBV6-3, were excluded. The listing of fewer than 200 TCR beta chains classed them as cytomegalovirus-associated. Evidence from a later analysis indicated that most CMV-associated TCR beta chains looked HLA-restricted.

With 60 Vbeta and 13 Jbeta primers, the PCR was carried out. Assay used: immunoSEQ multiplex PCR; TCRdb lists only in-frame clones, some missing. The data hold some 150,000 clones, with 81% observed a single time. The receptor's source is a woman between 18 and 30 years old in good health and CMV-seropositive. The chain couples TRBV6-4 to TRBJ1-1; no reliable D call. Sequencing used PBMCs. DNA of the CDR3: TGTGCCAGCAGTGACAGCCTGAACACTGAAGCTTTCTTT. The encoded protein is CASSDSLNTEAFF.